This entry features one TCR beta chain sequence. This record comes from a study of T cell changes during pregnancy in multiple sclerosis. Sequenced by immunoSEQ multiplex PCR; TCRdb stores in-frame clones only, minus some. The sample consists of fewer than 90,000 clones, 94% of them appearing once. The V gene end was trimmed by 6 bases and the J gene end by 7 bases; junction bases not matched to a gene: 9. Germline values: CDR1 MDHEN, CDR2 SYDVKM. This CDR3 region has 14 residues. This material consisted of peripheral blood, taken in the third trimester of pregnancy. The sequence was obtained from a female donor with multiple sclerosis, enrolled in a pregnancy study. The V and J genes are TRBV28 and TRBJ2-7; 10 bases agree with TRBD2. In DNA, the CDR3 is TGTGCCAGCAGGTTAGCGGGAGGCCTGGGGGAGCAGTACTTC. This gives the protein CASRLAGGLGEQYF.